This T cell receptor (beta chain) was identified in a study of shared clonotypes between healthy human individuals. Trimming stripped 3 bases from V and 7 bases from J, with 15 bases between. The germline gives CDR1 MDHEN, CDR2 SYDVKM. The CDR3 totals 14 residues. TCRdb's table, derived via immunoSEQ multiplex PCR, lists solely in-frame clones and lacks some. The sample consists of about 2.4 million clones, over 85% of them appearing once. The sequencing input was naive CD4+ T cells from PBMCs. Subset in this sample: CD45RA+ positively selected. The clonotype originates from a man between 18 and 35 years old in good health. Some clones in this sample may be carry-over from other donors' samples. The genes are TRBV28 and TRBJ1-1; D remains unclear. The CDR3 region has the DNA TGTGCCAGCAGTTTTCAGGAGGGCCCTTTTGAAGCTTTCTTT. Encoded protein: CASSFQEGPFEAFF.